This TCR beta chain was captured by sequencing in a study of shared clonotypes between healthy human individuals. Libraries were prepared by immunoSEQ multiplex PCR; TCRdb keeps only in-frame clonotypes and omits some of them. The sample consists of 2,500,000 or so clones, more than 90% of them appearing once. CD45RA+ naive and CD45RA-negative memory subsets were separated from CD4+ cells. The CDR3 extends over 14 amino acids. With 2 bases removed from V and 1 base from J, the gap between germline ends came to 8 bases. Germline V gene data show CDR1 as SGHTA and CDR2 as FQGNSA. Sample: naive CD4+ T cells sorted from blood. Subset denoted: CD45RA+ positively selected. The chain links TRBV7-2 to TRBJ1-1; D uncertain. This TCR derives from a man younger than 35 in good health. CDR3 coding DNA: TGTGCCAGCAGCTTAAAGCTCCGGAACACTGAAGCTTTCTTT. Its translation: CASSLKLRNTEAFF. The complete variable domain, with remaining parts taken from reference TRBV7-2 and TRBJ1-1, reads GAGVSQSPSNKVTEKGKDVELRCDPISGHTALYWYRQSLGQGLEFLIYFQGNSAPDKSGLPSDRFSAERTGGSVSTLTIQRTQQEDSAVYLCASSLKLRNTEAFFGQGTRLTVV.